These 4 T cell receptor beta chains share one sample of origin, sequenced in a study of blood T cells in healthy people across ages. Primers used in a second PCR of about 7 to 12 cycles were a sample-barcoded 5' primer and a J-beta primer mix. Each CDR3 protein gets one entry after TCRdb re-called the 5' RACE reads with MiXCR. The data show around 990,000 distinct CDR3 sequences, approximately 38% seen once. Source material: blood. These receptors all come from a man aged 18 to 30 in good health.

The chain is built from TRBV27 and TRBJ1-1; 8 bases are shared with TRBD1. The CDR3 length is 17 residues. Germline V gene data show CDR1 as MNHEY and CDR2 as SMNVEV (reference sequence). Trimming took 3 bases from V and 4 from J; bases not matched to a gene: 13. This CDR3 reads CASSFYPGQVRITEAFF. CDR3 bases: TGTGCCAGCAGTTTCTATCCGGGACAGGTCAGGATCACTGAAGCTTTCTTT.

V and J are TRBV5-1 and TRBJ2-5; no firm D call. Germline CDR1 and CDR2: SGHRS and YFSETQ. This CDR3 region has 15 residues. V lost 0 bases and J 1 base, leaving 10 bases between the germline ends. CDR3 sequence: CASSLASTPQETQYF. Here the CDR3 DNA reads TGCGCCAGCAGCTTGGCCAGCACGCCCCAAGAGACCCAGTACTTC.

This clonotype was seen more than once but under ten times. The chain is built from TRBV12-3 or TRBV12-4 and TRBJ1-5, with 9 bases matching TRBD1. The CDR3 contains 14 residues. The V segment lost 7 bases and the J segment 5 bases; nucleotides outside the gene matches: 6. CDR3 nucleotide sequence: TGTGCCAGCACCTTGACAGGGGGGCATCAGCCCCAGCATTTT. It encodes CASTLTGGHQPQHF.

The J gene is TRBJ2-5, the V gene TRBV4-1; D is unclear. TRBJ2-7 matches the DNA end more closely, so the J call is doubtful. Germline CDR1 reads MGHRA; CDR2 reads YSYEKL. CDR3 length equals 14 residues. CDR3 region: CASSQVGDSYEQYF. CDR3 DNA sequence: TGCGCCAGCAGCCAAGTTGGGGATTCCTACGAGCAGTACTTC.